This T cell receptor (beta chain) was identified in a study of CD8 T cells in ankylosing spondylitis. Points on this clonotype: What it binds is not known.

TCRdb passed the 5' RACE reads through MiXCR, listing each CDR3 protein once. The table has a few hundred thousand distinct CDR3 sequences, around 10% seen once. Germline-derived CDR1 and CDR2 are MDHEN and SYDVKM. CDR3 size: 17 residues. Unmatched junction bases numbered 7, after V lost 7 bases and J lost 0 bases. Whole-study findings and limits: Disease-linked clones, CD8+, were relatively rare in peripheral blood. Reports of some motif variants in reactive arthritis synovial fluid and blood predate this one. What seemed typical of ankylosing spondylitis blood was a TCR beta motif built from roughly eight highly homologous variants.

The sequence came from a male donor with ankylosing spondylitis or in good health (not recorded which). What was sequenced was blood, either unsorted or a sorted T cell fraction (not recorded which). This chain uses TRBV28 with TRBJ2-6; 9 nucleotides match TRBD2. Written as DNA, the CDR3 is TGTGCCAGCAAACTAGCGGGCCCTAGCTCTGGGGCCAACGTCCTGACTTTC. Protein product: CASKLAGPSSGANVLTF.